This entry lists 9 T cell receptor beta chains sequenced from one sample in a study of OX40 agonist ivuxolimab in advanced cancers. This table comes from immunoSEQ multiplex PCR, and its TCRdb copy is limited to in-frame clones, with some not included. The repertoire holds about 67,000 clones, with roughly 84% as singletons. The sample was CD4+ or CD8+ T cells sorted from blood, taken in a trial of the OX40 agonist ivuxolimab. The receptors derive from an adult with an advanced solid tumor such as melanoma, head and neck, liver or kidney cancer.

The J gene is TRBJ1-2, the V gene TRBV29-1; D is unclear. The CDR3 runs 9 residues. Trimming took 3 bases from V and 8 from J, leaving 4 bases between them. Per germline, CDR1 SQVTM and CDR2 ANQGSEA. The CDR3 reads CSVEGGYTF. The CDR3 DNA reads TGCAGCGTTGAGGGAGGCTACACCTTC.

This chain connects TRBV5-1 to TRBJ2-3; no clear D gene. The CDR3 loop spans 13 amino acids. V lost 3 bases to trimming and J lost 7 bases, with 12 bases between them. The germline V gene has CDR1 SGHRS and CDR2 YFSETQ. This CDR3 is CASSSAPGYTQYF. DNA for the CDR3: TGCGCCAGCAGCTCGGCACCGGGTTATACGCAGTATTTT.

V and J are TRBV30 and TRBJ1-6; no reliable D call. The V end lost 2 bases, the J end lost 1 base, and 6 bases lay between the germline ends. CDR1 and CDR2 (germline): GTSNPN, SVGIG (reference sequence). The CDR3 totals 14 residues. CDR3: CAWSKGSYNSPLHF. The CDR3 DNA is TGTGCCTGGAGTAAGGGTTCCTATAATTCACCCCTCCACTTT.

A few counts support this clone. This chain uses TRBV9 with TRBJ1-6, with 7 bases matching TRBD1. Germline CDR1 and CDR2: SGDLS and YYNGEE. Unmatched junction bases numbered 4, after V lost 0 bases and J lost 10 bases. The CDR3 covers 14 residues. CDR3 DNA sequence: TGTGCCAGCAGCGTAGGACAGGGCTCCTCACCCCTCCACTTT. Translating gives CASSVGQGSSPLHF.

This rearrangement joins TRBV19 to TRBJ1-3, with 7 bases lining up with TRBD1. Germline V gene lookup returns CDR1 LNHDA and CDR2 SQIVND (reference sequence). The CDR3 extends over 16 amino acids. V trimming: 7 bases; J trimming: 0 bases; junction bases outside the gene matches: 9. The CDR3 spells CASNGQVLSSGNTIYF. The DNA for the CDR3 is TGTGCCAGTAACGGACAGGTCCTAAGCTCTGGAAACACCATATATTTT.

This rearrangement joins TRBV29-1 to TRBJ2-1; D may be TRBD1 or TRBD2 (5 bases each). Looked up from germline, CDR1 is SQVTM and CDR2 is ANQGSEA. The length of the CDR3 is 13 residues. Trimming cost V 8 bases and J 4 bases, with 15 bases left between them. Here the CDR3 reads CSSPGGPYNEQFF. The CDR3 coding sequence is TGCAGCTCTCCTGGGGGACCTTACAATGAGCAGTTCTTC.

The chain links TRBV5-4 to TRBJ2-1; D unresolved. The V gene lost 3 bases and the J gene lost 9 bases, with 10 bases spanning the gap. Per the germline V gene, CDR1 is SGHNT and CDR2 is YYREEE (reference sequence). The CDR3 totals 12 residues. CDR3 nucleotides: TGTGCCAGCAGCTCACCCAAGGGTGAGCAGTTCTTC. Translation: CASSSPKGEQFF.

V is TRBV5-1 and J is TRBJ2-5; 12 nucleotides match TRBD2. The CDR3 is 15 amino acids. CDR1 is SGHRS, CDR2 YFSETQ, per germline. J lost 4 bases, V lost 5 bases, and 6 bases had no gene match. CDR3 coding DNA: TGCGCCAGCAGTTCGACTAGCGGGAGTTTAGAGACCCAGTACTTC. Amino acids: CASSSTSGSLETQYF.

The gene calls are TRBV2 and TRBJ2-3, with D unclear. Trimming took 2 bases from V and 0 from J, leaving 12 bases between them. Germline V lookup: CDR1 SNHLY, CDR2 FYNNEI. The CDR3 contains 16 residues. The CDR3 DNA reads as TGTGCCAGCAGTGAAAGGTTTCCTCGAAGCACAGATACGCAGTATTTT. It encodes CASSERFPRSTDTQYF.